This T cell receptor (beta chain) was sequenced in a study of OX40 agonist ivuxolimab in advanced cancers. Study information: Among those enrolled, mean age was approximately 60 years (range about 23 to 90) and 82.7% were male. Prior checkpoint blockade (anti-PD-1, anti-PD-L1 or anti-CTLA-4) was permitted; over 30% had it.

Sequencing used immunoSEQ multiplex PCR; TCRdb keeps in-frame clones, though not all of them. The sample has under 50,000 clones, approximately 91% seen once. The V end lost 4 bases, the J end lost 4 bases, and 17 bases lay between the germline ends. The CDR3 is 15 amino acids. Germline V lookup: CDR1 SGHRS, CDR2 YFSETQ. Sequencing was performed on CD4+ or CD8+ T cells sorted from blood, taken in a trial of the OX40 agonist ivuxolimab. The receptor comes from an adult with an advanced solid tumor such as melanoma, head and neck, liver or kidney cancer. This chain links TRBV5-1 with TRBJ2-5, with a tentative D call TRBD1 (5 bases). CDR3 in amino acids: CASSVSRVLGETQYF. As DNA, the CDR3 is TGCGCCAGCAGCGTCTCCAGGGTTCTGGGAGAGACCCAGTACTTC. The full variable domain, in which reference TRBV5-1 and TRBJ2-5 provide the parts outside the CDR3, is KAGVTQTPRYLIKTRGQQVTLSCSPISGHRSVSWYQQTPGQGLQFLFEYFSETQRNKGNFPGRFSGRQFSNSRSEMNVSTLELGDSALYLCASSVSRVLGETQYFGPGTRLLVL.